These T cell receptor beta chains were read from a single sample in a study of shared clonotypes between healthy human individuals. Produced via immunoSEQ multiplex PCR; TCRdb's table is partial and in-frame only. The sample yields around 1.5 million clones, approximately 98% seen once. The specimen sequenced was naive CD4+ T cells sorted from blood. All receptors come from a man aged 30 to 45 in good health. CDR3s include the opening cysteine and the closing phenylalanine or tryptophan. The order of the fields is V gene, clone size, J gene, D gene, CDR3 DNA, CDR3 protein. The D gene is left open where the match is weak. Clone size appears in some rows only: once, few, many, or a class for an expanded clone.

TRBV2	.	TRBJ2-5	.	TGTGCCAGCTCCCCCGGGACCCGTCAAGAGACCCAGTACTTC	CASSPGTRQETQYF
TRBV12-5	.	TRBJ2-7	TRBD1	TGTGCTAGTGGTTTGGTACCCGGGACAGGGAATATGACCTACGAGCAGTACTTC	CASGLVPGTGNMTYEQYF
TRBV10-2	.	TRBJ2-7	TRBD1	TGCGCCAGCGGGACAGGCTACGAGCAGTACTTC	CASGTGYEQYF
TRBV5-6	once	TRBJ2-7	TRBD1	TGTGCCAGCAGCTTGGGGGGACAGGTGCTCTACGAGCAGTACTTC	CASSLGGQVLYEQYF
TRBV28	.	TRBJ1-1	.	TGTGCCAGCAGTTTGGGCCCCCCAGCTTTCTTT	CASSLGPPAFF
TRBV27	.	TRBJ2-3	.	TGTGCCAGCAGTTTATCTGGGCGCACAGATACGCAGTATTTT	CASSLSGRTDTQYF
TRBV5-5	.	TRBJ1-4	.	TGTGCCAGCAGCTTTTTCAGTCGAGAAAAACTGTTTTTT	CASSFFSREKLFF
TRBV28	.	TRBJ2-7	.	TGTGCCAGCAGTTTACTTATACGGGAGCGCATCTCCTACGAGCAGTACTTC	CASSLLIRERISYEQYF
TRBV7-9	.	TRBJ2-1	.	TGTGCCAGCAGCACGAGCCGGGGGCCGGACAATGAGCAGTTCTTC	CASSTSRGPDNEQFF
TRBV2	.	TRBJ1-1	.	TGTGCCAGCAGAGGGGATCTAAACACTGAAGCTTTCTTT	CASRGDLNTEAFF
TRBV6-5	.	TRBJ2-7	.	TGTGCCAGCAGCTTTGGAGGTGAGCAGTACTTC	CASSFGGEQYF
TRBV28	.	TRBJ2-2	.	TGTGCCAGCAGCCGCAGTGGGGAGCTGTTTTTT	CASSRSGELFF
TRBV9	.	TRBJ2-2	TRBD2	TGTGCCAGCAGCGTAGCTCGAGGGACGGGACTAGCGGGCGATCCGGGCACCGGGGAGCTGTTTTTT	CASSVARGTGLAGDPGTGELFF
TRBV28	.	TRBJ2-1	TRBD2	TGTGCCAGCAGTCCCACTAGCGGCCTATACAATGAGCAGTTCTTC	CASSPTSGLYNEQFF
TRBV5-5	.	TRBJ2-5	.	TGTGCCAGCAGTCGGATTGACGCTGAGACCCAGTACTTC	CASSRIDAETQYF
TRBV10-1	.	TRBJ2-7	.	TGCGCCAGCAGTGAAGAGGGGCCCTCCGAGCAGTACTTC	CASSEEGPSEQYF
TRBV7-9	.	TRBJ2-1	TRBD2	TGTGCCGTACCCGACGGGCTAGCGGAGATCTACAATGAGCAGTTCTTC	CAVPDGLAEIYNEQFF
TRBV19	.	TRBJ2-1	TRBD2	TGTGCCAGTAGTATAGGACTAGCGGGAGATGAGCAGTTCTTC	CASSIGLAGDEQFF
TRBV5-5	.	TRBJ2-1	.	TGTGCCAGCAGCCTACTTACAGGCGGAACCTACAATGAGCAGTTCTTC	CASSLLTGGTYNEQFF
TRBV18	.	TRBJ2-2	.	TGTGCCAGCTCACCAGTTAGGGGGAGGACGAACACCGGGGAGCTGTTTTTT	CASSPVRGRTNTGELFF
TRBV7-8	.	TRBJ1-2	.	TGTGCCAGCAGCTTGGGGAACTATGGCTACACCTTC	CASSLGNYGYTF
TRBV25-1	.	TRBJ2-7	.	TGTGCCAGCAGTGAATATGCACCTCCGAGCTCCTACGAGCAGTACTTC	CASSEYAPPSSYEQYF
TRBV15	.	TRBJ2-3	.	TGTGCCACCAGCAGAGATCGAGCGACAGATACGCAGTATTTT	CATSRDRATDTQYF
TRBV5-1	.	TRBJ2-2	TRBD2	TGCGCCAGCAGCGTGACTAGCGTGACCGGGGAGCTGTTTTTT	CASSVTSVTGELFF
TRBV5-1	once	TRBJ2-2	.	TGCGCCAGCACGCGGTTGGGCCCCGGGGAGCTGTTTTTT	CASTRLGPGELFF
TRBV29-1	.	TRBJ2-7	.	TGCAGCGTAGAAGGGGGTCCAGGGGTATCCTACGAGCAGTACTTC	CSVEGGPGVSYEQYF
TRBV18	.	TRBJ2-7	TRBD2	TGTGCCAGCTCACCCTCGGGCGGGAGCGACTACGAGCAGTACTTC	CASSPSGGSDYEQYF
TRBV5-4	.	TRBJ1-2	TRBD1	TGTGCCAGCAGCTGGAAGGGACAGTCGGATGGCTACACCTTC	CASSWKGQSDGYTF
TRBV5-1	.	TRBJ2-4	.	TGCGCCAGCAGCCGACTGGAGGCCAAAAACATTCAGTACTTC	CASSRLEAKNIQYF
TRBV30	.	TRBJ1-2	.	TGTGCCCATACCTCCAGGGGCGGCTACACCTTC	CAHTSRGGYTF
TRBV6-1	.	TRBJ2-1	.	TGTGCCAGCAGTGAAAAACTAGCTTCGTATGAGCAGTTCTTC	CASSEKLASYEQFF
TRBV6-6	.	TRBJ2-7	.	TGTGCCAGCAGTTCCCCCCAGGGACGCTCGTACTTC	CASSSPQGRSYF
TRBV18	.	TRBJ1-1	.	TGTGCCAGCTCACACCGTGACAGTTTCATGAACACTGAAGCTTTCTTT	CASSHRDSFMNTEAFF
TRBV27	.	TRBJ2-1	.	TGTGCCAGCAGTTCTCTCCGACAGATGAAGTACAATGAGCAGTTCTTC	CASSSLRQMKYNEQFF
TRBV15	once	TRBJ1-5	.	TGTGCCACCAGTTTTGGGGGGGAGGGACAGCCCCAGCATTTT	CATSFGGEGQPQHF
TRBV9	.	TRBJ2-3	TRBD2	TGTGCCAGCAGCCCCCGCCGAGGACTAGCGTCAACAGATACGCAGTATTTT	CASSPRRGLASTDTQYF
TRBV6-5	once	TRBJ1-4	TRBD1	TGTGCCAGCAGGGGACAGCCTAATGAAAAACTGTTTTTT	CASRGQPNEKLFF
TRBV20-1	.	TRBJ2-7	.	TGCAGCAATCGACAGATCTACGAGCAGTACTTC	CSNRQIYEQYF
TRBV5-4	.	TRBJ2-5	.	TGTGCCAGCAGGGACATGGGCCAGGGGCAAGAGACCCAGTACTTC	CASRDMGQGQETQYF
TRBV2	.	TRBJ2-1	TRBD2	TGTGCCAGCAGTGAAGACGGGGGACTAGCGCGCTACAATGAGCAGTTCTTC	CASSEDGGLARYNEQFF
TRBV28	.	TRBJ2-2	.	TGTGCCAGCAACCCCGGCGGGGAGCTGTTTTTT	CASNPGGELFF
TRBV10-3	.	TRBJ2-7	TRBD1	TGTGCCATCAGGGGGACAGGGGGCTCGCCCGAGCAGTACTTC	CAIRGTGGSPEQYF
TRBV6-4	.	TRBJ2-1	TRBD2	TGTGCCAGCAGCCAGGGCGGGGGGGGCTACAATGAGCAGTTCTTC	CASSQGGGGYNEQFF
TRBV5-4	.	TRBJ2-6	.	TGTGCCAGCAGCTTGCCGGGACACCTGGTACACTCTGGGGCCAACGTCCTGACTTTC	CASSLPGHLVHSGANVLTF
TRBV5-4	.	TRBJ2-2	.	TGTGCCAGCAGCTTAAACACCCCCGGGGAGCTGTTTTTT	CASSLNTPGELFF
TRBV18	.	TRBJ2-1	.	TGTGCCAGCTCACCACCGGCCCTAGACTCGTACAATGAGCAGTTCTTC	CASSPPALDSYNEQFF
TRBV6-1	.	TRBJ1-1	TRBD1	TGTGCCAGCAGGAGACAGGGCGTCACTGAAGCTTTCTTT	CASRRQGVTEAFF
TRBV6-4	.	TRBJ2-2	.	TGTGCCAGCAGCGAAAGGGGAATCGAAAAAACCGGGGAGCTGTTTTTT	CASSERGIEKTGELFF
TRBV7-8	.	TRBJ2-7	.	TGTGCCAGCGGCCAAGTTCCCTACGAGCAGTACTTC	CASGQVPYEQYF
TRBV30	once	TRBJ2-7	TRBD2	TGTGCCTGGGGCGGGACTAGCCACGGCGAGCAGTACTTC	CAWGGTSHGEQYF
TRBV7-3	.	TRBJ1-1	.	TGTGCCAGCAGCTTATTGGCAGGGAACACTGAAGCTTTCTTT	CASSLLAGNTEAFF